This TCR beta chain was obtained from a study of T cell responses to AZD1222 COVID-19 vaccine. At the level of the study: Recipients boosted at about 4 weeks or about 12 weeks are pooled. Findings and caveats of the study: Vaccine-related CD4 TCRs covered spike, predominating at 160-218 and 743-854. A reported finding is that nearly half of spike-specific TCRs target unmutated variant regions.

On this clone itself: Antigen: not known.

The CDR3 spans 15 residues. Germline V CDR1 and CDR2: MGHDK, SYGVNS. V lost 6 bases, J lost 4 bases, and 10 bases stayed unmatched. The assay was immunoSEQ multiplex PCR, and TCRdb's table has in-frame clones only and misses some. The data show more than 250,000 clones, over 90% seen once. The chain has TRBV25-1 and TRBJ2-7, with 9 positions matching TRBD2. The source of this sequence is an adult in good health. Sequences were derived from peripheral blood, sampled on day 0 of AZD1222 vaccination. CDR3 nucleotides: TGTGCCAGCAGCCAGAAGCGGGGGGCAGGTTACGAGCAGTACTTC. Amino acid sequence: CASSQKRGAGYEQYF.